This T cell receptor beta chain originates from a study of regulatory T cells in long-lasting Graves disease. TCR beta libraries were built with iRepertoire HTBI primers and Arm-PCR of CDR3 regions. TCRdb re-derived calls from the multiplex PCR reads in MiXCR, one entry per CDR3 protein. The table has about 530,000 distinct CDR3 sequences, roughly 16% seen once. Germline lookup yields CDR1 ENHRY and CDR2 SYGVKD. The length of the CDR3 is 13 residues. V was pared by 6 bases and J by 7 bases, with 13 bases between. Sample time point: newly diagnosed GD, antithyroid drugs for less than 3 months. RNA from PBMCs was the source of the TCR library. This clonotype was counted ten times or more. These same data were also listed under a study on T cells in Graves' hyperthyroidism and ophthalmopathy. That source notes: On the basis of clinical symptoms, serum thyroxine and TRAb, thyroid ultrasound and orbital computed tomography, diagnoses were made. Blood also carried most thyroid clonotypes expanded above 0.001.

This chain uses TRBV10-3 with TRBJ2-1; D is unresolved. The receptor's source is a woman in her forties or fifties with Graves disease. This specimen was peripheral blood mononuclear cells (PBMCs), taken at new diagnosis, from a patient treated with antithyroid drugs. In DNA, the CDR3 is TGTGCCATCAGCCCAAATAGGGCTAATGAGCAGTTCTTC. It yields the protein CAISPNRANEQFF.